Below, 2 T cell receptor beta chains from the same sample are listed, as sequenced in a study of shared clonotypes between healthy human individuals. Here immunoSEQ multiplex PCR was the method, and the copy in TCRdb shows in-frame clones only, minus some. The sample has approximately 1,000,000 clones, 77% seen once. Sequenced input: memory CD4+ T cells from PBMCs. The subset: CD45RA-negative fraction. These receptors originate from a man aged 18 to 29 in good health. Some clones in this sample may be carry-over from other donors' samples.

V is TRBV6-1 and J is TRBJ1-3; D not certain. Per germline, CDR1 MNHNS and CDR2 SASEGT. CDR3 size: 15 residues. Deletions cut 6 bases from V and 0 bases from J, with 12 bases between. DNA for the CDR3: TGTGCCAGCAGAACACTACTAAGCTCTGGAAACACCATATATTTT. It codes for CASRTLLSSGNTIYF.

The chain carries TRBV11-3 and TRBJ1-2, with D perhaps TRBD1 (5 bases). Trimming shortened V by 5 bases and J by 2 bases, and 9 bases separated the two germline ends. The CDR3 extends over 13 amino acids. Germline CDR1 is SGHNT and CDR2 is YENEEA. The CDR3 DNA reads as TGTGCCAGCAGCCAGGGACCGAACTATGGCTACACCTTC. Its translation: CASSQGPNYGYTF. Full variable domain (outside the CDR3, taken from reference TRBV11-3 and TRBJ1-2): EAGVVQSPRYKIIEKKQPVAFWCNPISGHNTLYWYLQNLGQGPELLIRYENEEAVDDSQLPKDRFSAERLKGVDSTLKIQPAELGDSAVYLCASSQGPNYGYTFGSGTRLTVV.